This T cell receptor beta chain was identified in a study of post-analysis software for immune sequencing data. Study information: Some patients lacked subtype; others had relapsing-remitting, secondary progressive or progressive-relapsing disease.

The CDR3 sequence is 13 residues long. Germline lookup yields CDR1 KGHSH and CDR2 LQKENI. Whole-study results and caveats: Controls' normalized Chao1 diversity significantly exceeded that of multiple sclerosis patients. When patients were compared with controls, five TRBV segments were more frequent, TRBV5-6, TRBV5-1 and TRBV20-1 among them. Strong co-clustering by F measure linked samples that shared a preparation batch.

Included in the TCR beta cDNA libraries were unique molecular identifiers. TCRdb re-called the PCR reads with MiXCR, one entry per CDR3 protein. The repertoire has 650,000 to 850,000 distinct CDR3 sequences, 35% to 55% of them found once; the top ten carry around 4.7%. The table lists this clonotype with a few counts. Its target is unknown. Material for sequencing was blood. The genes are TRBV18 and TRBJ2-4; D is perhaps TRBD2 (6 bases). The J call is doubtful: the DNA matches TRBJ2-7 better. The receptor was derived from a girl between 5 and 17 years old with multiple sclerosis. CDR3 nucleotides: TGTGCCACCGGGGCAGGGAGGACTTACGAGCAGTACTTC. This translates into CATGAGRTYEQYF.